Below are 8 T cell receptor beta chains sequenced from a single sample in a study of human T cells and chemical hapten exposure. Time point described: patch test 1, 2 weeks after DPC sensitization. The treatment is: therapeutic diphenylcyclopropenone sensitization with weekly scalp DPC. From the RACE reads, TCRdb called clonotypes with MiXCR, one entry per CDR3 protein. The sample has more than 150,000 distinct CDR3 sequences; 13% to 15% are singletons. This specimen was whole blood, taken in connection with sensitization to the hapten diphenylcyclopropenone (DPC). All receptors come from a young woman with alopecia areata. Some clones in this sample may be carry-over from other donors' samples.

The chain employs TRBV7-7 and TRBJ2-2; TRBD2 aligns across 9 bases. V lost 6 bases, J lost 0 bases, and 5 bases stayed unmatched. This CDR3 contains 16 residues. Germline V gene lookup returns CDR1 SSHAT and CDR2 FNYEAQ (reference sequence). CDR3 DNA sequence: TGTGCCAGCAGTCAAATAGCGGGGGCGAACACCGGGGAGCTGTTTTTT. Its protein product is CASSQIAGANTGELFF.

This clonotype occurred a few times. The V call is TRBV29-1, the J call TRBJ2-5; a weak D match, TRBD1 (6 bases). V lost 5 bases and J 0 bases, leaving 13 bases between the germline ends. The CDR3 sequence is 14 residues long. Germline V CDR1 and CDR2: SQVTM, ANQGSEA. CDR3 amino acids: CSVIQGADQETQYF. The CDR3 DNA reads as TGCAGCGTTATACAGGGTGCGGACCAAGAGACCCAGTACTTC.

This clonotype was found a few times. The gene calls are TRBV1 and TRBJ1-2; the table's D call, TRBD1, has no DNA check behind it. TRBV1 is listed as a pseudogene. This CDR3 is built from 17 residues. This CDR3 is CTSSQVERDGNLYGYTF. In nucleotides, the CDR3 is TGCACCAGCAGCCAAGTTGAAAGGGACGGCAACCTCTATGGCTACACCTTC.

The table lists this clonotype with a few counts. This chain uses TRBV7-2 with TRBJ2-7; 7 bases line up with TRBD1. Germline CDR1 and CDR2: SGHTA and FQGNSA. The CDR3 contains 15 residues. V lost 1 base and J lost 1; bases outside the gene matches: 4. The CDR3 region has the DNA TGTGCCAGCAGCTTAGGCAGGGGGATTTCCTACGAGCAGTACTTC. Protein: CASSLGRGISYEQYF. Complete variable domain (other parts from reference TRBV7-2 and TRBJ2-7): GAGVSQSPSNKVTEKGKDVELRCDPISGHTALYWYRQSLGQGLEFLIYFQGNSAPDKSGLPSDRFSAERTGGSVSTLTIQRTQQEDSAVYLCASSLGRGISYEQYFGPGTRLTVT.

V is TRBV5-1 and J is TRBJ1-1; no firm D call. Trimming removed 5 bases from V and 1 base from J, with 12 bases in between. CDR1 is SGHRS and CDR2 is YFSETQ in the germline V gene. The CDR3 has 14 amino acids. Written as DNA, the CDR3 is TGCGCCAGCAGTTTTCAGCGATCGAACACTGAAGCTTTCTTT. Protein sequence: CASSFQRSNTEAFF.

This clonotype occurred a few times. The chain carries TRBV7-2 and TRBJ2-5; TRBD2 is a possible D gene (6 bases). Germline CDR1 reads SGHTA; CDR2 reads FQGNSA. The V and J ends lost 2 bases and 4 bases respectively, with 20 bases between them. The CDR3 is 17 residues long. In nucleotides, the CDR3 is TGTGCCAGCAGCTTAACGTACGGGGGAGGTCCGAGAGAGACCCAGTACTTC. As protein: CASSLTYGGGPRETQYF.

This clonotype has more than one count but fewer than ten. The chain combines TRBV29-1 with TRBJ2-3; no clear D gene. The V gene's germline CDR1 is SQVTM and CDR2 ANQGSEA. The V end lost 4 bases, the J end lost 4 bases, and 12 bases lay between the germline ends. CDR3 length: 13 residues. The CDR3 sequence: CSVGPRVPDTQYF. The CDR3 DNA reads as TGCAGCGTTGGGCCCCGGGTCCCAGATACGCAGTATTTT.

As to this clonotype: This could be a read error, since a much larger clone is one nucleotide away. The CDR3, as DNA: TGTGCCAGCAGCTTAGCGACGGGGACAGGAAGCTTTTTTAACTATGGCTACACCTTC. This translates into CASSLATGTGSFFNYGYTF. The chain carries TRBV7-2 and TRBJ1-2, with 8 nucleotides matching TRBD1. This CDR3 is 19 amino acids long. The germline V gene encodes CDR1 SGHTA and CDR2 FQGNSA. V was clipped by 0 bases and J by 1 base; unmatched bases: 13.